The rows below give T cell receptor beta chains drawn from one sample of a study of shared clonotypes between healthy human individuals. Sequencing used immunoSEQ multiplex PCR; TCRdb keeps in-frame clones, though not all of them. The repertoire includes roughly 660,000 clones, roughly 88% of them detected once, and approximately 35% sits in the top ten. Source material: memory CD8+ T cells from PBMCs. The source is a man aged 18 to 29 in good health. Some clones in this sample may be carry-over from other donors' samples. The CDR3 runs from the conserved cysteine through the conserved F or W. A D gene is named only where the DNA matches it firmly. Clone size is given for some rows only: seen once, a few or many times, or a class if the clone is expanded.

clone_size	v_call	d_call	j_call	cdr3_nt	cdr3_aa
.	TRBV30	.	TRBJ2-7	TGTGCCTGGAGTGTATTTTTCGGTACGGAGAAACCCTCCTACGAGCAGTACTTC	CAWSVFFGTEKPSYEQYF
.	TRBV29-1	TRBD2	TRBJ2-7	TGCAGCGTCGCCGGACTAGCGGGAACATCGCCCTACGAGCAGTACTTC	CSVAGLAGTSPYEQYF
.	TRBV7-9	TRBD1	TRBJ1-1	TGTGCCAGCAGGGCAGGGGGGGCTGAAGCTTTCTTT	CASRAGGAEAFF
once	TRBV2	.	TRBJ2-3	TGTGCCAGCAGTGAAGGTGCCTACATTAGCACAGATACGCAGTATTTT	CASSEGAYISTDTQYF
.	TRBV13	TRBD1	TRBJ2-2	TGTGCCAGCAGCTTGGGGGACAGCTGGAACACCGGGGAGCTGTTTTTT	CASSLGDSWNTGELFF
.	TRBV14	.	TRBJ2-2	TGTGCCAGCAGCCAAGGTCCGTGGAACTCGAACACCGGGGAGCTGTTTTTT	CASSQGPWNSNTGELFF
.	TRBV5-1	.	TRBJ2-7	TGCGCCAGCAGCTTGGAGTTGGCATACTACGAGCAGTACTTC	CASSLELAYYEQYF
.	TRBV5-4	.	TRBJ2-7	TGTGCCAGCAGCTTGGACAGGCAGGTCCCCTACGAGCAGTACTTC	CASSLDRQVPYEQYF
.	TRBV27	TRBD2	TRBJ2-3	TGTGCCACTCGGTGGCGGGAGAAGCCAGATACGCAGTATTTT	CATRWREKPDTQYF
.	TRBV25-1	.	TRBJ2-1	TGTGCCAGCAGTGAATACCCCTGGTCGGCCCGAACTTTGAATGAGCAGTTCTTC	CASSEYPWSARTLNEQFF
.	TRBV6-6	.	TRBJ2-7	TGTGCCAGCAGTTACTCGACGTGGAGCTCCTACGAGCAGTACTTC	CASSYSTWSSYEQYF
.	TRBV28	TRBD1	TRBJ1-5	TGTGCCAGCAGTGGGACAGAGAGCAATCAGCCCCAGCATTTT	CASSGTESNQPQHF
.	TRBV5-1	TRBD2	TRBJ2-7	TGCGCCAGCAGCTTGGAACCGGGACTAGCGTTTTACGAGCAGTACTTC	CASSLEPGLAFYEQYF
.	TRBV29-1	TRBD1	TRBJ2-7	TGCAGCGTTGAGTGGCAGGGGGCCTACGAGCAGTACTTC	CSVEWQGAYEQYF
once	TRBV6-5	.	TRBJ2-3	TGTGCCAGCAGTTATATAGGAACCGATACGCAGTATTTT	CASSYIGTDTQYF
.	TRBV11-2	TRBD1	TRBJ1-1	TGTGCCAGCAGCTCGAGACAGGGGTACACTGAAGCTTTCTTT	CASSSRQGYTEAFF
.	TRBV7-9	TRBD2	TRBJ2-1	TGTGCCAGCAGCTTAGGGGGACTAGCGGGAGTTGAGCAGTTCTTC	CASSLGGLAGVEQFF
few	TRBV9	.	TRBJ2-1	TGTGCCAGCAGCGTAGCCCTAAAGAGTACCAATGAGCAGTTCTTC	CASSVALKSTNEQFF
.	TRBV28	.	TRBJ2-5	TGTGCCAGCAGTGTAGGGGTTAGTCAAGAGACCCAGTACTTC	CASSVGVSQETQYF
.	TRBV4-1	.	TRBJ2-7	TGCGCCAGCAGCCAGGGACCCCTCGAGCAGTACTTC	CASSQGPLEQYF
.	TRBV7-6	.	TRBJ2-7	TGTGCCAGCAGCACGGACTGGACCTACGAGCAGTACTTC	CASSTDWTYEQYF
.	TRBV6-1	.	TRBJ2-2	TGTGCCAGCAGTCCTCAGGCGGACACCGGGGAGCTGTTTTTT	CASSPQADTGELFF
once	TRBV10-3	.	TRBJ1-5	TGTGCCATCAGTGATGTTTTCACAGCGCGTCAGCCCCAGCATTTT	CAISDVFTARQPQHF
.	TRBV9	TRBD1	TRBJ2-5	TGTGCCAGCAGCTTCTCGGGACAGCCACAAGAGACCCAGTACTTC	CASSFSGQPQETQYF
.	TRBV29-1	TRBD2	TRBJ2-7	TGCAGCGTACTCCTAGCGGACCTCTACGAGCAGTACTTC	CSVLLADLYEQYF
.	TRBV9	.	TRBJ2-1	TGTGCCAGCAGCGCCGGTTTGCCCTACAATGAGCAGTTCTTC	CASSAGLPYNEQFF
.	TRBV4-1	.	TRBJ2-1	TGCGCCAGCAGCCAAGATCCCGATGAGCAGTTCTTC	CASSQDPDEQFF
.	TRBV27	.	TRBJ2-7	TGTGCCAGCAAAGGAGTCTCTAGCGTCTACGAGCAGTACTTC	CASKGVSSVYEQYF
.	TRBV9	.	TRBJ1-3	TGTGCCAGCAGCGTAGGACAACAGAGCTCTGGAAACACCATATATTTT	CASSVGQQSSGNTIYF
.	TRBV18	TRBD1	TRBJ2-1	TGTGCCAGCTCATCCGCCCGGACAGGGGATTGGAGTGAGCAGTTCTTC	CASSSARTGDWSEQFF
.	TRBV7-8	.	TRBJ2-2	TGTGCCAGCAGCTTAGAGGATGGGCGTAGCGGGGAGCTGTTTTTT	CASSLEDGRSGELFF
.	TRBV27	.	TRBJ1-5	TGTGCCAGCAGTTTATGGGAAAATCAGCCCCAGCATTTT	CASSLWENQPQHF
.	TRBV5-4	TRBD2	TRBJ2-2	TGTGCCAGCAGCATTACGGGAGGCCGGGAGCTGTTTTTT	CASSITGGRELFF
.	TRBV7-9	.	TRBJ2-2	TGTGCCAGCAGCTCCAGGGGATCCGGGGAGCTGTTTTTT	CASSSRGSGELFF
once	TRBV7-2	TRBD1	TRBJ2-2	TGTGCCAGCAGCTTCTTTATCCGACAGGGACAAGTTACCGGGGAGCTGTTTTTT	CASSFFIRQGQVTGELFF
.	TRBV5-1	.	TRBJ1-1	TGCGCCAGCAGGCAGGGGACTGAAGCTTTCTTT	CASRQGTEAFF
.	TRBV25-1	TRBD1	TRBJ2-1	TGTGCCAGCAGTGAAACGGGACAGAATGAGCAGTTCTTC	CASSETGQNEQFF
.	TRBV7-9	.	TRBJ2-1	TGTGCCAGCAGCCGAGGGGGGGTTAGGTCCTACAATGAGCAGTTCTTC	CASSRGGVRSYNEQFF
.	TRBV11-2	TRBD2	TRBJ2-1	TGTGCCAGCAGCTTAGCGACAGCGGGAGCAAACAATGAGCAGTTCTTC	CASSLATAGANNEQFF
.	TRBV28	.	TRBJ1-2	TGTGCCAGCATGCGGTCACCTCAAGGCTTTGGCTACACCTTC	CASMRSPQGFGYTF
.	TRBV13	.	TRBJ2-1	TGTGCCAGCAGCTTCGAACCAGGGACTGGCTACAATGAGCAGTTCTTC	CASSFEPGTGYNEQFF
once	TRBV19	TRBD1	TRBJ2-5	TGTGCCAGTAGTACCTGGACAGGGGTTGGAGAGACCCAGTACTTC	CASSTWTGVGETQYF
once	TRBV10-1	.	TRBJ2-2	TGCGCCAGCAGTGAGACAGGGAACACCGGGGAGCTGTTTTTT	CASSETGNTGELFF
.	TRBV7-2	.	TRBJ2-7	TGTGCCAGCAGCGAAACCAATAGCGGCTACGAGCAGTACTTC	CASSETNSGYEQYF
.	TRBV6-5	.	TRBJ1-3	TGTGCCAGCAGTTATTTTGCAGGGGTAGGGAACACCATATATTTT	CASSYFAGVGNTIYF
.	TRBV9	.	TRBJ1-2	TGTGCCAGCTCCCGGGGTGTATATGGCTACACCTTC	CASSRGVYGYTF
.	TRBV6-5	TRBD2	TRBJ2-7	TGTGCCAGCAGTCTAAGGACTAGCGGATATTACGAGCAGTACTTC	CASSLRTSGYYEQYF
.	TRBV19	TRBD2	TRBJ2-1	TGTGCCAGTACCATATCATGGGAACGGCGGCTAGCGGTGAACAATGAGCAGTTCTTC	CASTISWERRLAVNNEQFF